This T cell receptor (beta chain) was captured by sequencing in a study of OX40 agonist ivuxolimab in advanced cancers. The method was immunoSEQ multiplex PCR; TCRdb's version includes in-frame clones alone and lacks a portion of them. The sample has around 60,000 clones, about four fifths seen once; the top ten hold 1.5% to 2%. The CDR3 runs 16 residues. J gave up 7 bases and V 0 bases, and 5 bases lay outside the gene matches. Per germline, CDR1 SGHNT and CDR2 YYREEE (reference sequence). This sequence was found in an adult with an advanced solid tumor such as melanoma, head and neck, liver or kidney cancer. The J gene is TRBJ1-6, the V gene TRBV5-4; 9 positions agree with TRBD1. Here the sequenced sample was CD4+ or CD8+ T cells sorted from blood, taken in a trial of the OX40 agonist ivuxolimab. CDR3 bases: TGTGCCAGCAGCTTGGGGGTGGGACAGGGAAATTCACCCCTCCACTTT. It codes for CASSLGVGQGNSPLHF.